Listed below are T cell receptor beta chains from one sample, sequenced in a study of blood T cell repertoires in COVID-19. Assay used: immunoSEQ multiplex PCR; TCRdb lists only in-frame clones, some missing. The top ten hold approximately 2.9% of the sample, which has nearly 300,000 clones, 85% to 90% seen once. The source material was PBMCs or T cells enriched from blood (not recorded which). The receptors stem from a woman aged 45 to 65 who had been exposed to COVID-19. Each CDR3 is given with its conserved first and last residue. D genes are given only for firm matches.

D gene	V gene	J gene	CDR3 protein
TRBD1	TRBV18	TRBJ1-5	CASSPQGAWQPQHF
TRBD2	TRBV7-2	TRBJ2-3	CASSPRLAGPSTDTQYF
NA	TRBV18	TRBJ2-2	CASSPSVELSTGELFF
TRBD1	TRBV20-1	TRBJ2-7	CSASIQGAVLGYEQYF
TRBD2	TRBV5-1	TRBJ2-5	CASRTSGGARGETQYF
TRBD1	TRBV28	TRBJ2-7	CASYRGNSYEQYF
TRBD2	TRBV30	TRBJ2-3	CAWSRIAGGLSTDTQYF
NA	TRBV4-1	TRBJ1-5	CASSQDLSYGSNQPQHF
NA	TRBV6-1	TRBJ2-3	CASSEGWGRRGDTQYF
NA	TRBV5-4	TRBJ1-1	CASSLKGGGSEAFF
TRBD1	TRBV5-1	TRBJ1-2	CASSFEGQSNYGYTF
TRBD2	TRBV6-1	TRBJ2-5	CASSDGLASETQYF
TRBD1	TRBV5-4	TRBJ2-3	CASMESLTGEYPDTQYF
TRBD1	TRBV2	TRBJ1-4	CASRKRPGQGPSNEKLFF
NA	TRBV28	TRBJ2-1	CASSLIQGNEQFF
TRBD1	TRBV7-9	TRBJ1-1	CASSLEAGGTEAFF
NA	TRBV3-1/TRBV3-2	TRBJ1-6	CASSGHLLVSPLHF
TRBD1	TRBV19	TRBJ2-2	CASSRDRGLTGELFF
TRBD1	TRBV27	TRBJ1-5	CASSPAGTGANQPQHF
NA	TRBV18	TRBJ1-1	CASSPRVTTEAFF
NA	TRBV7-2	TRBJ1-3	CASRGPGNTIYF
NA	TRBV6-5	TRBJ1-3	CASKGSTGNTIYF
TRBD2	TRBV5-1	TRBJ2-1	CASNREGRRGNEQFF
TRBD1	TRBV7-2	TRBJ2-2	CASSSGQGGPGELFF
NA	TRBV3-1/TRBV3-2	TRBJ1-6	CASSREAGRGNLALHF
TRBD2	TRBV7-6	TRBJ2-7	CASSSTSGGAYEQYF
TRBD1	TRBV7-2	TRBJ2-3	CASSTHRGSTDTQYF
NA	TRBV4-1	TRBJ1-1	CASSQVEGARTEAFF
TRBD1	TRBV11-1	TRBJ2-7	CASSLAGTGPYEQYF
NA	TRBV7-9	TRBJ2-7	CASSSTVSYEQYF
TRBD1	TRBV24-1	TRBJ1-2	CATSVTSVAGGGYTF
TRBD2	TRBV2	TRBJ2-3	CASSDVLAGGWNTQYF
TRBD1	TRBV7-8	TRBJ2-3	CASSPRPRGLVDTQYF
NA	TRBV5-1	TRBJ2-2	CASSPNVQGSSTGELFF
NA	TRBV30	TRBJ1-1	CAWSPGGVLAFF
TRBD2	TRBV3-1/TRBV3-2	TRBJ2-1	CASSPVGGEWNEQFF
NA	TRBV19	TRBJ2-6	CASSSRRDNSGANVLTF
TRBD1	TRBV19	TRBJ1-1	CASSVDRDGTEAFF
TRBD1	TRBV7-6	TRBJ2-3	CASSRGQGIDTQYF
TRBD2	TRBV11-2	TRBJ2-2	CASSLFGLAGRTGELFF
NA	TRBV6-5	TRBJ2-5	CASSYGGFAEETQYF
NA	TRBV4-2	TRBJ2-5	CASSQPGVQETQYF
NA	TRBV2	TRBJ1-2	CASTTAGANYGYTF
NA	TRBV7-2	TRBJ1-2	CASSLDRANYGYTF
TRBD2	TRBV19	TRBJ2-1	CASSKGLAGGHGSYNEQFF
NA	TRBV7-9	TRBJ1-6	CASSLKGQTNSPLHF
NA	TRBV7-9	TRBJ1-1	CASSPPPKDTEAFF
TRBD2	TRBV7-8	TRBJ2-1	CASSLNVGLAGEQFF
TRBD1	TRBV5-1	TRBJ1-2	CASSTTGNYGYTF
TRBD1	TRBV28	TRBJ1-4	CASSPPHRTGRNEKLFF
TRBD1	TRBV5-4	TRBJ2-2	CASSSTGQGHTGELFF
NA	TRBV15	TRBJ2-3	CATSRDHTGVFDTQYF
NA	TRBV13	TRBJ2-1	CASFSRSSYNEQFF
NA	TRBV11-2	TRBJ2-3	CASSSGEVFSTDTQYF
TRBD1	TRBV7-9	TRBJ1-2	CASSPPTGIGYTF